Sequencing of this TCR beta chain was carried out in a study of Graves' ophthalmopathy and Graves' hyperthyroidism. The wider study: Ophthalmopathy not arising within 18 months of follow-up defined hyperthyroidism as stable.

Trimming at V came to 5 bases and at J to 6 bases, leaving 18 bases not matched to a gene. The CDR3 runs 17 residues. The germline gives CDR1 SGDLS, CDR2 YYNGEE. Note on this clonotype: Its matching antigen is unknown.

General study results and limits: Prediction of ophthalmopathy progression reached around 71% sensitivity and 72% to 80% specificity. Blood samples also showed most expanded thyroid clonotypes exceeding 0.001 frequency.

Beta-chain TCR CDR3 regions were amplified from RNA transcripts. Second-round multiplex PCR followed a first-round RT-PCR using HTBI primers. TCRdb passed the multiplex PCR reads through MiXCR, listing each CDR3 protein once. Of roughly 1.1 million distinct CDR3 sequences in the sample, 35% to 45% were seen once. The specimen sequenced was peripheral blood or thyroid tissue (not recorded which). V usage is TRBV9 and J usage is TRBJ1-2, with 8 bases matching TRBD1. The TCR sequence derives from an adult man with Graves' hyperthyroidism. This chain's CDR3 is CASSAASSPWTGNGYTF. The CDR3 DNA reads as TGTGCCAGCAGTGCGGCCAGCAGTCCCTGGACAGGGAATGGCTACACCTTC.